This TCR beta chain was sequenced for a study of beta chain features in type 1 diabetes. Study as a whole: Across all samples, roughly 98,000,000 sorted cells were examined. Study-level points and caveats: A pattern of fewer insertions and more deletions at VDJ junctions was seen in type 1 diabetes patients.

CD4+ cells of the naive, central memory, regulatory and stem cell-like memory types were sorted via CD45RO/CCR7/CD25/CD127/CD95/CD27. The germline V gene encodes CDR1 MNHNY and CDR2 SVGAGI (reference sequence). This CDR3 is 12 amino acids long. Trimming removed 5 bases at V and 6 bases at J, with 8 bases between. cDNA synthesis used the whole RNA isolate, giving expressed TCRB sequences. The read count averaged around 3.6 million across naive, central memory and regulatory T cell samples. Clones were read by immunoSEQ multiplex PCR, and TCRdb kept only the in-frame ones, dropping some. This repertoire shows roughly 450,000 clones, approximately 15% found once; its top ten account for roughly 0.038%. On this clone itself: Its target is not known.

This chain connects TRBV6-6 to TRBJ2-1; D gene uncertain. Sequences were obtained from naive CD4+ T cells from blood. The sequence was collected from a man aged 30 to 45 in good health. The DNA for the CDR3 is TGTGCCAGCAGTGCCCCTAGCAATGAGCAGTTCTTC. Encoded protein: CASSAPSNEQFF.